This T cell receptor beta chain was found in a study of cytotoxic CD8 clonotypes in ibrutinib-treated CLL. Study-level information: Following treatment for a median roughly twelve months, range 6 to 36, response samples were then taken.

Clones were read by immunoSEQ multiplex PCR, and TCRdb kept only the in-frame ones, dropping some. The data contain 250,000 to 350,000 clones, around 69% of them singletons. The study's findings and limits: Increased clonality at ibrutinib response gave way to a return toward baseline at progression. Baseline clonality exceeded age-matched healthy donors and tracked circulating CD8+ T-cell counts.

The count of this clone is one. The antigen is unknown. The sample was PBMCs, taken at disease progression, from a patient treated with ibrutinib. The source is a human donor with chronic lymphocytic leukemia.

The CDR3 coding sequence is TGTGCCAGCAGTACCAGCGGCAGGGGTGCCTACGAGCAGTACTTC. Its protein product is CASSTSGRGAYEQYF. The V call is TRBV6-6, the J call TRBJ2-7; possibly TRBD1 for D (6 bases). Trimming left V 5 bases short and J 2 bases short, with 16 bases between. Germline V lookup: CDR1 MNHNY, CDR2 SVGAGI (reference sequence). The CDR3 extends over 15 amino acids.